The source of this T cell receptor (beta chain) is a study of blood T cell repertoires in COVID-19. Study-level information: Sites across the United States, Italy and Spain contributed samples from acute and convalescent COVID-19. PBMCs, B-cell-depleted T cells, or T cells were the source of the cDNA or gDNA that made up the material.

Original methodology: Nucleated cell counts were estimated from reference gene primer amplification. Some clones are missing from TCRdb's copy, which holds only in-frame ones; the method was immunoSEQ multiplex PCR. For V, J and clone size, that table is used; D and trimming come from the DNA. The sample has some 100,000 clones, approximately 80% seen once; the top ten hold around 10%. Germline assignment: CDR1 ENHRY and CDR2 SYGVKD. The V gene end was trimmed by 8 bases and the J gene end by 4 bases; junction bases not matched to a gene: 5. The CDR3 is made up of 14 amino acids. The receptor's source is a woman aged 65 to 85 with acute or convalescent COVID-19. The sample comprised peripheral blood. The rearrangement uses TRBV10-3 and TRBJ1-5; TRBD1 aligns across 10 bases. The DNA of the CDR3 is TGTGCCATCTCGACGGGACAGGGGAATCAGCCCCAGCATTTT. It encodes CAISTGQGNQPQHF.